In its sample, the clone carrying this T cell receptor beta chain was seen a few times. Per the authors' pipeline: Cell counts per sample came from amplifying reference gene primers. The assay was immunoSEQ multiplex PCR, and TCRdb's table has in-frame clones only and misses some. V and J calls plus clone size are reproduced from that table; the DNA served to infer D and trimming. The table lists some 87,000 clones, around four fifths of them singletons. This record belongs to a study of blood T cell repertoires in COVID-19. About the study: Some COVID-19 samples were acute and others convalescent; all came from the United States, Italy and Spain. T cells, B-cell-depleted T cells, or PBMCs supplied cDNA or gDNA.

CDR3 length: 18 residues. With V trimmed by 7 bases and J by 8 bases, 15 bases remained unmatched. Per germline, CDR1 WSHSY and CDR2 SAAADI. This clonotype was obtained from a man at least 80 years old with active or convalescent COVID-19. V gene TRBV10-2 combines with J gene TRBJ2-2; 14 bases agree with TRBD2. The sample consisted of peripheral blood. In DNA, the CDR3 is TGCGCCAGCAATAACCCCGCCGCCGGGACTAGCGGGAGTGGGGAGCTGTTTTTT. It translates to CASNNPAAGTSGSGELFF.